These 22 T cell receptor beta chains were all obtained from the same sample, sequenced in a study of T cells after yellow fever vaccination. TCRdb used MiXCR to reprocess the 5' RACE reads, holding one entry per CDR3 protein. Altogether under 550,000 distinct CDR3 sequences are present, about a fifth being singletons, with the ten largest covering 16%. Sequencing used PBMCs, obtained 21 days after the first yellow fever vaccination. The source of these receptors is a man between 18 and 35 years old who received the YFV17D yellow fever vaccine.

The J gene is TRBJ1-2, the V gene TRBV7-2; D is undetermined. The CDR3 totals 16 residues. The ends were cut back, 3 bases at V and 1 base at J, with 15 bases in the middle. Germline V gives CDR1 SGHTA, CDR2 FQGNSA. The CDR3 nucleotides read TGTGCCAGCAGCTTCCTTAGTCGGAAAATTAACTATGGCTACACCTTC. It encodes CASSFLSRKINYGYTF.

V gene TRBV19 combines with J gene TRBJ2-1, with TRBD2 identical over 9 bases. The CDR3 contains 16 residues. Germline V lookup: CDR1 LNHDA, CDR2 SQIVND (reference sequence). V lost 5 bases to trimming and J lost 3 bases; unmatched junction nucleotides: 8. The DNA for the CDR3 is TGTGCCAGTAGTGTAGCGGGGGCTACAATCTACAATGAGCAGTTCTTC. Translation gives CASSVAGATIYNEQFF.

The chain recombines TRBV4-3 with TRBJ2-7; tentatively, D is TRBD2 (5 bases). Germline CDR1 LGHNA, CDR2 YSLEER. The CDR3 sequence is 15 residues long. V dropped 1 base and J dropped 3 bases, with 13 bases sitting between them. In nucleotides, the CDR3 is TGCGCCAGCAGCCAAGTCGGGGTCGGTAGCTACGAGCAGTACTTC. It encodes CASSQVGVGSYEQYF.

CDR3 amino acids: CASSHRAGGLETQYF. CDR3 DNA sequence: TGTGCCAGCAGCCACCGAGCGGGGGGTTTGGAGACCCAGTACTTC. The V and J genes are TRBV4-2 and TRBJ2-5; 9 bases align to TRBD2. The CDR3 consists of 15 residues. The germline V gene encodes CDR1 LGHNA and CDR2 YNFKEQ. With V trimmed by 3 bases and J by 5 bases, 7 bases remained unmatched.

This clonotype was recorded at least ten times. The CDR3 region is CASSLFGDREIQETQYF. The CDR3 coding sequence is TGTGCCAGCAGTTTATTCGGGGACAGGGAAATCCAAGAGACCCAGTACTTC. The chain links TRBV27 to TRBJ2-5, with 9 bases that match TRBD1. The CDR3 is made up of 17 amino acids. The V gene's germline CDR1 is MNHEY and CDR2 SMNVEV (reference sequence). J lost 1 base, V lost 1 base, and 7 bases had no gene match.

This chain links TRBV7-9 with TRBJ1-1, with D hard to call. This CDR3 comprises 14 residues. Trimming took off 5 bases at V and 1 base at J, with 11 bases between the two ends. Germline assignment: CDR1 SEHNR and CDR2 FQNEAQ (reference sequence). CDR3 sequence reads: CASSILSTNTEAFF. The CDR3 DNA sequence: TGTGCCAGCAGCATCTTATCAACGAACACTGAAGCTTTCTTT. The complete variable domain, with remaining parts taken from reference TRBV7-9 and TRBJ1-1, reads DTGVSQNPRHKITKRGQNVTFRCDPISEHNRLYWYRQTLGQGPEFLTYFQNEAQLEKSRLLSDRFSAERPKGSFSTLEIQRTEQGDSAMYLCASSILSTNTEAFFGQGTRLTVV.

This clonotype was counted between two and nine times. The chain carries TRBV27 and TRBJ2-2; D may match TRBD1 or TRBD2 (5 bases each). Germline CDR1 reads MNHEY; CDR2 reads SMNVEV (reference sequence). Trimming pared 6 bases from V and 9 bases from J, leaving 8 bases between. The CDR3 runs 11 residues. The DNA of the CDR3 is TGTGCCAGCAGCGAGGGGTGGGAGCTGTTTTTT. Its translation: CASSEGWELFF.

The rearrangement uses TRBV11-2 and TRBJ2-1; TRBD2 aligns across 11 bases. The CDR3 has 19 residues. From germline, CDR1 is SGHAT and CDR2 FQNNGV. V was clipped by 1 base and J by 4 bases; unmatched bases: 12. In DNA form, the CDR3 reads TGTGCCAGCAGCTTAGTCTATCCTCAGGCTAGCGGGGGGTACAATGAGCAGTTCTTC. Residues: CASSLVYPQASGGYNEQFF. Looking up the rest from reference TRBV11-2 and TRBJ2-1 gives the full variable domain: EAGVAQSPRYKIIEKRQSVAFWCNPISGHATLYWYQQILGQGPKLLIQFQNNGVVDDSQLPKDRFSAERLKGVDSTLKIQPAKLEDSAVYLCASSLVYPQASGGYNEQFFGPGTRLTVL.

V is TRBV6-1 and J is TRBJ1-6; possibly TRBD1 for D (5 bases). The CDR3 covers 15 residues. The V end lost 8 bases, the J end lost 9 bases, and 20 bases lay between the germline ends. Germline V gene lookup returns CDR1 MNHNS and CDR2 SASEGT. The CDR3 spells CASSLGAGPGSPLHF. The CDR3 region has the DNA TGTGCCAGCTCCCTTGGGGCAGGGCCGGGTTCACCCCTCCACTTT.

This rearrangement joins TRBV4-3 to TRBJ1-2; 10 bases align to TRBD1. The CDR3 is 15 residues long. Germline V gene sequence: CDR1 LGHNA, CDR2 YSLEER. With 4 bases clipped from V and 5 bases from J, the junction kept 7 bases outside the gene matches. The CDR3: CASSPAGQGEYGYTF. The DNA for the CDR3 is TGCGCCAGCAGCCCCGCCGGACAGGGGGAATATGGCTACACCTTC.

The V gene is TRBV28, the J gene TRBJ2-1, with TRBD2 identical over 9 bases. The CDR3 is 18 amino acids. The germline CDR1 and CDR2 sequences are MDHEN and SYDVKM. The V and J ends lost 2 bases and 2 bases, in that order; junction bases with no gene match: 10. The CDR3 region is CASSLLAGSTYPYNEQFF. In nucleotides, the CDR3 is TGTGCCAGCAGTTTACTAGCGGGGAGCACATACCCCTACAATGAGCAGTTCTTC.

The chain employs TRBV5-1 and TRBJ2-7, with 8 bases lining up with TRBD1. Germline assignment: CDR1 SGHRS and CDR2 YFSETQ. Trimming took 0 bases from V and 9 from J; bases not matched to a gene: 11. The CDR3 runs to 15 residues. CDR3 coding DNA: TGCGCCAGCAGCTTGGATTCACAGGGGGGTGTAGTGCAGTACTTC. It encodes CASSLDSQGGVVQYF. Full variable domain (remainder filled in from reference TRBV5-1 and TRBJ2-7): KAGVTQTPRYLIKTRGQQVTLSCSPISGHRSVSWYQQTPGQGLQFLFEYFSETQRNKGNFPGRFSGRQFSNSRSEMNVSTLELGDSALYLCASSLDSQGGVVQYFGPGTRLTVT.

The rearrangement links TRBV14 to TRBJ1-1, with D unclear. The CDR3 spans 12 residues. With 0 bases removed from V and 7 bases from J, the gap between germline ends came to 6 bases. Germline V CDR1 and CDR2: SGHDN, FVKESK. CDR3 loop: CASSQEGSEAFF. The CDR3 coding sequence is TGTGCCAGCAGCCAAGAAGGCAGTGAAGCTTTCTTT.

The J gene is TRBJ2-2, the V gene TRBV7-2, with D possibly TRBD1 on 5 matching bases. This CDR3 region has 15 residues. The germline CDR1 and CDR2 sequences are SGHTA and FQGNSA. V lost 5 bases to trimming and J lost 3 bases, with 13 bases between them. In DNA, the CDR3 is TGTGCCAGCAGCGTCATTCAGGGTTACACCGGGGAGCTGTTTTTT. Amino acids: CASSVIQGYTGELFF.

This chain links TRBV21-1 with TRBJ2-5; the D segment call TRBD1 is taken from the table without a DNA check. TRBV21-1 represents a pseudogene. The CDR3 consists of 15 residues. The CDR3 spells CASSIPGTDEETQYF. The CDR3 region has the DNA TGTGCCAGCAGCATACCTGGGACAGATGAAGAGACCCAGTACTTC.

This clonotype was found a few times. The genes are TRBV7-2 and TRBJ2-3; 7 bases fit TRBD1. V gave up 5 bases and J gave up 2 bases; unmatched junction bases: 7. CDR1 is SGHTA and CDR2 is FQGNSA in the germline V gene. The CDR3 consists of 15 residues. The CDR3 DNA follows: TGTGCCAGCAGCCCTGACAGGGCCACCACAGATACGCAGTATTTT. This gives the protein CASSPDRATTDTQYF.

The DNA for the CDR3 is TGTGCCAGCATGGGGAATTTGCGACTAGGGGTAGATACGCAGTATTTT. Translated, it gives CASMGNLRLGVDTQYF. The V call is TRBV6-1, the J call TRBJ2-3; TRBD2 is a possible D gene (6 bases). V was shortened by 7 bases and J by 5 bases, with 22 bases between the two germline ends. The CDR3 covers 16 residues. Germline loops: CDR1 MNHNS, CDR2 SASEGT.

V usage is TRBV12-3 or TRBV12-4 and J usage is TRBJ2-2, with D hard to call. Trimming removed 4 bases from V and 7 bases from J, with 7 bases in between. The CDR3 sequence is 12 residues long. Written as DNA, the CDR3 is TGTGCCAGCAGTTATACCCTCGGGGAGCTGTTTTTT. Translating gives CASSYTLGELFF.

The chain joins TRBV5-4 to TRBJ2-1; D not certain. The CDR3 consists of 13 residues. V lost 4 bases to trimming and J lost 8 bases, with 13 bases between them. The germline CDR1 and CDR2 sequences are SGHNT and YYREEE (reference sequence). Here the CDR3 DNA reads TGTGCCAGCAGCGATGGGTTTGGGGATGAGCAGTTCTTC. Translation: CASSDGFGDEQFF.

V and J are TRBV30 and TRBJ1-4, with D maybe TRBD1 (6 bases). CDR3 length: 16 residues. Trimming took off 4 bases at V and 2 bases at J, with 17 bases between the two ends. The V gene's germline CDR1 is GTSNPN and CDR2 SVGIG (reference sequence). DNA of the CDR3: TGTGCCTGGACCAGATCAGGGGCGCGGACTAATGAAAAACTGTTTTTT. This translates into CAWTRSGARTNEKLFF.

This clonotype was counted between two and nine times. This chain joins TRBV20-1 and TRBJ1-5, with 7 bases identical to TRBD1. The CDR3 runs to 14 residues. V gave up 6 bases and J gave up 4 bases; unmatched junction bases: 9. Per germline, CDR1 DFQATT and CDR2 SNEGSKA (reference sequence). The CDR3 coding sequence is TGCAGTGCCTGGATCGGGACAGAAAATCAGCCCCAGCATTTT. Amino acid sequence: CSAWIGTENQPQHF.

This clonotype showed up just a few times. This chain connects TRBV12-3 or TRBV12-4 to TRBJ1-5; 9 nucleotides line up with TRBD1. The CDR3 contains 14 residues. V trimming: 6 bases; J trimming: 6 bases; junction bases outside the gene matches: 6. The DNA for the CDR3 is TGTGCCAGCAGACCTACAGGGGGCAGTCAGCCCCAGCATTTT. Translation gives CASRPTGGSQPQHF.